The source of this TCR beta chain is a study of T cells after yellow fever vaccination. Study-level points and caveats: CD4 and CD8 compartments shared a small share of clonotypes, likely from convergent recombination. Subsequent to the booster, the majority of primary-vaccination clones reappeared (around 96% CD4, 88% CD8).

The CDR3 has 15 residues. J was trimmed by 3 bases and V by 7 bases; bases with no gene match: 8. This clonotype turned up a few times. TCRdb ran MiXCR on the 5' RACE reads and lists one entry per CDR3 protein. The table lists approximately 85,000 distinct CDR3 sequences, 10% to 15% of them singletons, with roughly 24% in the top ten. This receptor was identified in a man aged 18-30 years who received the YFV17D yellow fever vaccine. The source material was CD8+ T cells not binding an NS4B(214-222) dextramer, sorted from PBMCs, sampled 21 days after the first yellow fever vaccination. The chain joins TRBV12-3 or TRBV12-4 to TRBJ1-1; 10 bases are shared with TRBD1. CDR3 sequence (DNA): TGTGCCAGCACCCCCCCCGGGACAGGGGACACTGAAGCTTTCTTT. This translates into CASTPPGTGDTEAFF.